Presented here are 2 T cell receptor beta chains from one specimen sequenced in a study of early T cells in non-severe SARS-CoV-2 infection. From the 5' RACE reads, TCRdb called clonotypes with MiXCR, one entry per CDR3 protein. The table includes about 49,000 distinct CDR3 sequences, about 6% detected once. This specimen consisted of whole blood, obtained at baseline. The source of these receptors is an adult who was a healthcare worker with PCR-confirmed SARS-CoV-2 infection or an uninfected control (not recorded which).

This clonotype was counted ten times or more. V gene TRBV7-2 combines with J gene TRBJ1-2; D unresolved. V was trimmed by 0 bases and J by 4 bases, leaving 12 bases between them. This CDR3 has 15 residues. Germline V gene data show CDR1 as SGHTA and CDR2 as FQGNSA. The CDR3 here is CASSLAGSPGYGYTF. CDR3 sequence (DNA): TGTGCCAGCAGCTTAGCTGGCTCCCCGGGCTATGGCTACACCTTC.

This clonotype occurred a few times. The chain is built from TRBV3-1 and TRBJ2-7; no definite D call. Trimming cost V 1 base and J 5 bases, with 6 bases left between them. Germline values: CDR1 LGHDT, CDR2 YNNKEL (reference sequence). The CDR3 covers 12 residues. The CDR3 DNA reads TGTGCCAGCAGCCAAGGCCGGGACGAGCAGTACTTC. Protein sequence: CASSQGRDEQYF.